This entry concerns a single T cell receptor beta chain. Profiling relied on immunoSEQ multiplex PCR, and the TCRdb table lists in-frame clones only, not all of them. The sample lists over 110,000 clones, 86% occurring once. The data were obtained in a study of Ad26.COV2.S vaccination and SARS-CoV-2 variants. The TCR originated in a human donor who had recovered from COVID-19. The sequencing used peripheral blood, collected after recovery from COVID-19.

DNA for the CDR3: TGCGCCAGCAGCGTGGACAGTAGGAATGCCGTCGAGACCCAGTACTTC. Encoded protein: CASSVDSRNAVETQYF. The rearrangement uses TRBV5-1 and TRBJ2-5; weak D call: TRBD1 (6 bases). V was trimmed by 4 bases and J by 5 bases, leaving 21 bases between them. Germline V gene lookup returns CDR1 SGHRS and CDR2 YFSETQ. The CDR3 consists of 16 residues.